The entry below gives a single T cell receptor (beta chain) sequence along with its context. Its target is not known. The data were obtained in a study of cytomegalovirus exposure and HLA in healthy donors. About the research overall: Approximately 180 million T cells yielded approximately 100 million unique TCR beta sequences, as an earlier analysis found. General observations from the study: Per a prior analysis, the majority of TCR beta V segments were productive roughly 87% or roughly 30% of the time. The classifier was said to identify cytomegalovirus status with high specificity and sensitivity. In a later analysis, parvovirus B19, influenza, CMV and Epstein-Barr virus appeared linked to several top co-occurrence clusters.

13 Jbeta primers and 60 Vbeta primers were used for the PCR. Assay used: immunoSEQ multiplex PCR; TCRdb lists only in-frame clones, some missing. The table has over 150,000 clones, roughly 79% seen once; the top ten hold less than 15%. The sample taken for sequencing was PBMCs. This receptor was taken from a woman between 50 and 59 years old in good health and CMV-seronegative.

CDR3 DNA sequence: TGCGCCAGCAGCTTGCTCGGGACACCGAACACTGAAGCTTTCTTT. Translation gives CASSLLGTPNTEAFF. The rearrangement links TRBV5-1 to TRBJ1-1; D may be TRBD1 (6 bases). V lost 1 base to trimming and J lost 1 base, with 11 bases between them. Germline values: CDR1 SGHRS, CDR2 YFSETQ. This CDR3 has 15 amino acids.